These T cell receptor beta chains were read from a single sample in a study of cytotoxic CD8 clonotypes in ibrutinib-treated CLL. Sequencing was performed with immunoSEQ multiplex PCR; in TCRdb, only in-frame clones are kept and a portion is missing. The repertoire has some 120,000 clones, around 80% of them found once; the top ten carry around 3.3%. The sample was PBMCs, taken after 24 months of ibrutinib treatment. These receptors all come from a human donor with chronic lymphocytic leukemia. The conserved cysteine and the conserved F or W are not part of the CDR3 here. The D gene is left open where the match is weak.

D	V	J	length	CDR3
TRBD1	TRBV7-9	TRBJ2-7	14	ASSLGDRDLSYEQY
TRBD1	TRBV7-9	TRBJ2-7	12	ASSWGQGAYEQY
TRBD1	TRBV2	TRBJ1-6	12	ASSADRGNSPLH
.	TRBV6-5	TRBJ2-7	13	ASSYPRGRAYEQY
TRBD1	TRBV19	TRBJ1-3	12	ASSGQGSGNTIY
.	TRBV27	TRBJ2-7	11	ASSIRQDYEQY
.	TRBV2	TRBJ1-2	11	ASSDLQNYGYT
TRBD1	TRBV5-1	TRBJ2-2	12	ASRQGQDTGELF
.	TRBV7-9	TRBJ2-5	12	ASSDSVYQETQY
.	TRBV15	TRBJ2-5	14	ATSSPGPTSGGTQY
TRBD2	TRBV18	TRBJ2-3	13	ASSLAGGSTDTQY
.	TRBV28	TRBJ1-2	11	ASSLVGGASYT
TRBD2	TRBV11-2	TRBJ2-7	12	ASSKRTSSYEQY
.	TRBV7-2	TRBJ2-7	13	ASSPGGGLVYEQY
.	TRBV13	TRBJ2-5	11	ASSSRASETQY
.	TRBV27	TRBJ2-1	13	ASSPFQGLDNEQF
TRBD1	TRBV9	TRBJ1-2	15	ASSAPNDRGRDYGYT
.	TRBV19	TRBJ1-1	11	ASSSKSDTEAF
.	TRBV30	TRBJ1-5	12	AWSVWGSNQPQH
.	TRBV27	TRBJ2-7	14	ASSRGGQAFSYEQY
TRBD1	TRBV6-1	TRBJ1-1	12	ASSEPGGQTEAF
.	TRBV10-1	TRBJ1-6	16	ASSEGVAPRGYNSPLH
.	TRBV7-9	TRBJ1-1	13	ASSLQSRYVGGAF
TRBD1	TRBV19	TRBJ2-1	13	ATLSGTGILGEQF
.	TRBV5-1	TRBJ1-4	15	ASSANVAGATNEKLF
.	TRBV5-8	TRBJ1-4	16	ASSATGTEVATNEKLF
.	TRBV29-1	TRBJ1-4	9	SAQGNEKLF
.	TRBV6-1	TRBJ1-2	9	ATSAAYGYT
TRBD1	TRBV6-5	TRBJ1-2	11	ASRQGQGGGYT
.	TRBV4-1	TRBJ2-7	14	ASSQVLLIKGYEQY
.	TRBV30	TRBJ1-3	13	AWSEGLSSGNTIY
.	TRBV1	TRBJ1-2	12	TSSRPVSNYGYT
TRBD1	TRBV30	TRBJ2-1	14	AWTPPGTEPYNEQF
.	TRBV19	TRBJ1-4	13	ASSIVAARDEKLF
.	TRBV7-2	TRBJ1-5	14	ASSSELGWGNQPQH
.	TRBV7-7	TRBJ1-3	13	ASSSGPSSGNTIY
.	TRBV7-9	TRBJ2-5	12	ASSAGTQQETQY
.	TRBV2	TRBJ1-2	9	ASSEGIGYT
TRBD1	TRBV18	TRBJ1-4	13	ASSPDRGPEEKLF
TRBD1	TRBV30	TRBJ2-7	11	AWSLTGRYEQY
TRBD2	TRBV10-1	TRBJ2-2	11	ASSGGVIGELF
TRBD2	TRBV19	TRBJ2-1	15	ASSRFPGTSSYNEQF
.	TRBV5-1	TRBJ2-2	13	ASSLVGGGTGELF
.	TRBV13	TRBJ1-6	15	ASSTYRSPPYNSPLH
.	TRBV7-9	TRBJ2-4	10	ASSAKLHIQY
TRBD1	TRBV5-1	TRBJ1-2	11	ASSSGQGDGYT
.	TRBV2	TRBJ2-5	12	ATPRSGGKETQY
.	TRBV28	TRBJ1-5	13	ASSFAGGSNQPQH
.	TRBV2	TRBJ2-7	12	ASSTPSLLYEQY
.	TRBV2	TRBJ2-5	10	ASSPRGETQY
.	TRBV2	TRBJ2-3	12	ASRAPWGADTQY
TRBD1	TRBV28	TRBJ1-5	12	ASRPQGALQPQH
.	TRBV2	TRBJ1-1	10	ASRGDGARSF
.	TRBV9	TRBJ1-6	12	ASSVGVGGAPLH
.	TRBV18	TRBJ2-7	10	ASSRASYEQY